One and the same sample provided the 8 T cell receptor beta chains below, sequenced in a study of Tregs in tolerant kidney transplant recipients. Produced via immunoSEQ multiplex PCR; TCRdb's table is partial and in-frame only. The sample includes 200,000 to 300,000 clones, more than 65% of them seen just once. The specimen sequenced was CD4+ T cells from blood. The receptors here all came from a human donor in good health.

This chain uses TRBV4-2 with TRBJ2-5; 12 nucleotides match TRBD2. CDR3 length: 16 amino acids. Germline V gene lookup returns CDR1 LGHNA and CDR2 YNFKEQ. Trimming took 4 bases from V and 6 from J; bases not matched to a gene: 9. DNA of the CDR3: TGTGCCAGCAGCCTCACTCTAGCGGGAGGGCCCCAGACCCAGTACTTC. Its protein product is CASSLTLAGGPQTQYF.

CDR3 bases: TGTGCCAGCAGATCCAGTAGCGGCACTGAAGCTTTCTTT. Amino acid sequence: CASRSSSGTEAFF. This chain joins TRBV9 and TRBJ1-1; D remains ambiguous. CDR3 length: 13 amino acids. V was shortened by 5 bases and J by 4 bases, with 12 bases between the two germline ends. Germline CDR1 SGDLS, CDR2 YYNGEE.

Of note for this clone: The sample has other DNA sequences that encode this CDR3 too. The chain links TRBV9 to TRBJ2-3; D call uncertain. Per the germline V gene, CDR1 is SGDLS and CDR2 is YYNGEE. V lost 0 bases and J 0 bases, leaving 2 bases between the germline ends. The CDR3 totals 13 residues. For the CDR3, the DNA is TGTGCCAGCAGCGTAGTAAGCACAGATACGCAGTATTTT. Amino acids: CASSVVSTDTQYF.

The chain carries TRBV4-2 and TRBJ1-5, with D possibly TRBD1 on 6 matching bases. V was pared by 4 bases and J by 5 bases, with 21 bases between. The CDR3 sequence is 17 residues long. The germline V gene has CDR1 LGHNA and CDR2 YNFKEQ. CDR3 residues: CASSLIGMIGGHQPQHF. CDR3 nucleotide sequence: TGTGCCAGCAGCCTGATTGGTATGATTGGGGGCCATCAGCCCCAGCATTTT.

The CDR3 region is CSVGPREDYGYTF. CDR3 in DNA: TGCAGCGTTGGCCCCCGGGAGGACTATGGCTACACCTTC. The chain employs TRBV29-1 and TRBJ1-2; D is undetermined. This CDR3 comprises 13 residues. Trimming removed 4 bases from V and 3 bases from J, with 12 bases in between. Germline CDR1 is SQVTM and CDR2 is ANQGSEA.

This sequence joins TRBV29-1 and TRBJ2-7, with 12 bases lining up with TRBD2. The V gene end was trimmed by 0 bases and the J gene end by 7 bases; junction bases not matched to a gene: 19. In germline, CDR1 is SQVTM, CDR2 ANQGSEA. The CDR3 contains 19 residues. CDR3 bases: TGCAGCGTTGAAGATCGAAGGACTAGCGGGATTTACCCTTCTGGAGAGCAGTACTTC. Amino acids: CSVEDRRTSGIYPSGEQYF.

The rearrangement uses TRBV29-1 and TRBJ1-1; TRBD1 matches at 8 bases. The CDR3 is made up of 14 amino acids. Germline CDR1 and CDR2: SQVTM and ANQGSEA. With V trimmed by 8 bases and J by 5 bases, 13 bases remained unmatched. In DNA form, the CDR3 reads TGCAGCACTAGATCCCAGGGGGCTTGGACTGAAGCTTTCTTT. It encodes CSTRSQGAWTEAFF.

The rearrangement joins TRBV9 to TRBJ2-3; D may be TRBD1 (6 bases). CDR1 is SGDLS and CDR2 is YYNGEE in the germline V gene. V shed 0 bases and J shed 2 bases, with 16 bases lying between them. The CDR3 is 17 amino acids. As DNA, the CDR3 is TGTGCCAGCAGCGTAGCTTTAACAGGGCCCAACACAGATACGCAGTATTTT. This codes for CASSVALTGPNTDTQYF.